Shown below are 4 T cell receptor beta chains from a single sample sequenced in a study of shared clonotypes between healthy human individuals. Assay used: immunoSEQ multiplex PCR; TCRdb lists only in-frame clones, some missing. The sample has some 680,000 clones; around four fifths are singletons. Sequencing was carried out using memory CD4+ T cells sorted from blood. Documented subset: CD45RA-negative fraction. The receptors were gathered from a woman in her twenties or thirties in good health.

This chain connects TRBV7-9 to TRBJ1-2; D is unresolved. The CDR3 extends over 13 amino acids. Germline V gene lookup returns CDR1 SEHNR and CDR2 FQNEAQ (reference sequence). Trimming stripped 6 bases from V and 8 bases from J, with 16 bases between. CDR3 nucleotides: TGTGCCAGCAGGGAAAGGTCTACGGAAGGCTACACCTTC. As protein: CASRERSTEGYTF.

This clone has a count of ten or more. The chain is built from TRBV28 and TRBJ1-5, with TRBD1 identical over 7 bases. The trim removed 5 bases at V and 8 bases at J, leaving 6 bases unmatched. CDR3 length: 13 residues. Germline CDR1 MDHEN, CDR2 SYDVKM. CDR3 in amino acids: CASSLDRAEPQHF. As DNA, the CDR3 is TGTGCCAGCAGTCTCGACAGGGCCGAGCCCCAGCATTTT.

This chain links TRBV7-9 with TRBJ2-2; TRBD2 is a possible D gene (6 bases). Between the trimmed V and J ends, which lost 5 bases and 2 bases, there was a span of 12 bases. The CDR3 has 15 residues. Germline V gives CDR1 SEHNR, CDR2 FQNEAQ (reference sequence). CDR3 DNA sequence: TGTGCCAGCAGCAGACTAGGGCCAAACACCGGGGAGCTGTTTTTT. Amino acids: CASSRLGPNTGELFF. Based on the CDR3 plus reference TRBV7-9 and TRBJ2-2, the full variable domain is DTGVSQNPRHKITKRGQNVTFRCDPISEHNRLYWYRQTLGQGPEFLTYFQNEAQLEKSRLLSDRFSAERPKGSFSTLEIQRTEQGDSAMYLCASSRLGPNTGELFFGEGSRLTVL.

CDR3 sequence reads: CASSTWASVNEQFF. The CDR3, as DNA: TGTGCCAGCAGTACGTGGGCATCGGTAAATGAGCAGTTCTTC. The chain has TRBV2 and TRBJ2-1; no clear D. V was shortened by 5 bases and J by 7 bases, with 15 bases between the two germline ends. The CDR3 is 14 amino acids. Germline V lookup: CDR1 SNHLY, CDR2 FYNNEI.